The rows below give T cell receptor beta chains drawn from one sample of a study of beta chain features in type 1 diabetes. Clones were sequenced by immunoSEQ multiplex PCR, and TCRdb holds only the in-frame ones, with some missing. This sample has 900,000 or so clones; roughly a sixth occur once, and the top ten carry about 0.025%. The source material was naive CD4+ T cells from blood. The origin of the receptors is a woman under 30 in good health. Both conserved end residues are part of each CDR3. The order of the fields is J gene, clone size, D gene, V gene, CDR3 protein, CDR3 DNA. A D gene is named only where the DNA matches it firmly. Clone sizes are given selectively: once, few, many, or a class where the clone is expanded.

j_call: TRBJ2-1; clone_size: few; d_call: NA; v_call: TRBV7-3; cdr3_aa: CASSLQGLHEQFF; cdr3_nt: TGTGCCAGCAGCTTACAAGGGTTGCATGAGCAGTTCTTC
j_call: TRBJ1-1; clone_size: few; d_call: TRBD1; v_call: TRBV2; cdr3_aa: CASRISGTGGWTEAFF; cdr3_nt: TGTGCCAGCAGGATCTCCGGGACAGGGGGCTGGACTGAAGCTTTCTTT
j_call: TRBJ2-7; clone_size: few; d_call: TRBD2; v_call: TRBV7-9; cdr3_aa: CASSPGASGSHEQYF; cdr3_nt: TGTGCCAGCAGCCCAGGGGCTAGCGGGAGTCACGAGCAGTACTTC
j_call: TRBJ1-4; clone_size: NA; d_call: NA; v_call: TRBV7-9; cdr3_aa: CASSLYLDDEKLFF; cdr3_nt: TGTGCCAGCAGCTTATACCTCGACGATGAAAAACTTTTTTTT
j_call: TRBJ1-1; clone_size: few; d_call: NA; v_call: TRBV9; cdr3_aa: CASSVGLQNTEAFF; cdr3_nt: TGTGCCAGCAGCGTAGGGTTACAGAACACTGAAGCTTTCTTT
j_call: TRBJ1-1; clone_size: few; d_call: NA; v_call: TRBV7-2; cdr3_aa: CASSSQQDTEAFF; cdr3_nt: TGTGCCAGCAGCTCCCAGCAAGATACTGAAGCTTTCTTT
j_call: TRBJ2-7; clone_size: NA; d_call: NA; v_call: TRBV29-1; cdr3_aa: CSVAVRSLDVEQYF; cdr3_nt: TGCAGCGTTGCGGTCCGTTCCCTCGACGTCGAGCAGTACTTC
j_call: TRBJ2-5; clone_size: NA; d_call: NA; v_call: TRBV13; cdr3_aa: CASSLWAGQETQYF; cdr3_nt: TGTGCCAGCAGCCTGTGGGCCGGACAAGAGACCCAGTACTTC
j_call: TRBJ2-1; clone_size: NA; d_call: TRBD1; v_call: TRBV4-3; cdr3_aa: CASSPWTGGDEQFF; cdr3_nt: TGCGCCAGCAGCCCTTGGACAGGGGGGGACGAGCAGTTCTTC
j_call: TRBJ1-2; clone_size: NA; d_call: NA; v_call: TRBV7-8; cdr3_aa: CASSLISGRLNYGYTF; cdr3_nt: TGTGCCAGCAGCTTAATTTCGGGACGGCTTAACTATGGCTACACCTTC
j_call: TRBJ2-3; clone_size: NA; d_call: TRBD1; v_call: TRBV29-1; cdr3_aa: CSVDGTGGRDTQYF; cdr3_nt: TGCAGCGTTGATGGTACAGGGGGCAGGGATACGCAGTATTTT
j_call: TRBJ2-7; clone_size: NA; d_call: TRBD1; v_call: TRBV18; cdr3_aa: CASSPATGGYEQYF; cdr3_nt: TGTGCCAGCTCACCCGCGACAGGGGGATACGAGCAGTACTTC
j_call: TRBJ2-3; clone_size: few; d_call: NA; v_call: TRBV9; cdr3_aa: CASSVSSSARTDTQYF; cdr3_nt: TGTGCCAGCAGCGTCTCTTCTAGCGCCCGCACAGATACGCAGTATTTT
j_call: TRBJ2-3; clone_size: NA; d_call: TRBD2; v_call: TRBV5-4; cdr3_aa: CASGTSGTDTQYF; cdr3_nt: TGTGCCAGTGGGACTAGCGGCACAGATACGCAGTATTTT
j_call: TRBJ2-5; clone_size: NA; d_call: NA; v_call: TRBV18; cdr3_aa: CASSPSGPAGTQYF; cdr3_nt: TGTGCCAGCTCACCCTCGGGACCTGCCGGGACCCAGTACTTC
j_call: TRBJ2-3; clone_size: few; d_call: NA; v_call: TRBV9; cdr3_aa: CASSRTGTSTDTQYF; cdr3_nt: TGTGCCAGCAGTCGCACCGGGACATCCACAGATACGCAGTATTTT
j_call: TRBJ2-7; clone_size: NA; d_call: NA; v_call: TRBV7-8; cdr3_aa: CASSLARGYEQYF; cdr3_nt: TGTGCCAGCAGCCTAGCACGAGGGTACGAGCAGTACTTC
j_call: TRBJ2-2; clone_size: few; d_call: NA; v_call: TRBV18; cdr3_aa: CASSQTGNTGELFF; cdr3_nt: TGTGCCAGCTCACAGACAGGGAACACCGGGGAGCTGTTTTTT
j_call: TRBJ2-3; clone_size: few; d_call: NA; v_call: TRBV7-3; cdr3_aa: CASSFSDAIDTQYF; cdr3_nt: TGTGCCAGCAGCTTCTCGGATGCTATCGATACGCAGTATTTT
j_call: TRBJ1-3; clone_size: NA; d_call: NA; v_call: TRBV18; cdr3_aa: CASSPRDRLGNTIYF; cdr3_nt: TGTGCCAGCTCACCAAGGGACCGGCTGGGAAACACCATATATTTT
j_call: TRBJ2-3; clone_size: few; d_call: TRBD2; v_call: TRBV5-1; cdr3_aa: CASSVLAGVADTQYF; cdr3_nt: TGCGCCAGCAGCGTTCTAGCGGGAGTTGCAGATACGCAGTATTTT
j_call: TRBJ2-7; clone_size: NA; d_call: TRBD1; v_call: TRBV7-8; cdr3_aa: CASSLAGTALGKQYF; cdr3_nt: TGTGCCAGCAGCTTAGCCGGGACAGCCCTCGGGAAGCAGTACTTC
j_call: TRBJ2-1; clone_size: NA; d_call: TRBD2; v_call: TRBV11-3; cdr3_aa: CASSTGTSPYNEQFF; cdr3_nt: TGTGCCAGCAGCACCGGGACTAGCCCCTACAATGAGCAGTTCTTC
j_call: TRBJ2-7; clone_size: NA; d_call: NA; v_call: TRBV7-2; cdr3_aa: CASSYSGTKAYEQYF; cdr3_nt: TGTGCCAGCAGCTATTCCGGGACAAAAGCCTACGAGCAGTACTTC
j_call: TRBJ2-7; clone_size: few; d_call: NA; v_call: TRBV20-1; cdr3_aa: CSARVRNEQYF; cdr3_nt: TGCAGTGCTAGAGTTCGTAACGAGCAGTACTTC